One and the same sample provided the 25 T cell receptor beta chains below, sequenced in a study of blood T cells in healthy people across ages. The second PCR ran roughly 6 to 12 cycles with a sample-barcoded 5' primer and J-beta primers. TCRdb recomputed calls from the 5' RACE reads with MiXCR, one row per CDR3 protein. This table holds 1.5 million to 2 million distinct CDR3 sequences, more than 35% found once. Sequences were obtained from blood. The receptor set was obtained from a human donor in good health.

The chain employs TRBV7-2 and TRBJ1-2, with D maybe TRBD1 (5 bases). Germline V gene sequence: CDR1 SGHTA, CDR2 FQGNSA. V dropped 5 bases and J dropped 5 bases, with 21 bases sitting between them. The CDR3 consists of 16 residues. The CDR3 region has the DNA TGTGCCAGCAGCCTAACGTCAGTGGGGGGACTATATGGCTACACCTTC. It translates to CASSLTSVGGLYGYTF.

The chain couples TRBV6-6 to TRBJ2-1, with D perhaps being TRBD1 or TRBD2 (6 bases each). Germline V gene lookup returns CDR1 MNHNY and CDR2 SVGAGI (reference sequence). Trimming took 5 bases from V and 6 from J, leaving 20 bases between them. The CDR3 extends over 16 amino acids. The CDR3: CASSDPGQGRFNEQFF. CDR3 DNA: TGTGCCAGCAGTGACCCGGGACAAGGGAGGTTCAATGAGCAGTTCTTC.

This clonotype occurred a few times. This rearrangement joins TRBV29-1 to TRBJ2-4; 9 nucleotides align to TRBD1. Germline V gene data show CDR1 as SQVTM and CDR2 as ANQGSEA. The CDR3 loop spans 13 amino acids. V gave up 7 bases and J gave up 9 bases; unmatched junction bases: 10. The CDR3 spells CSARDRESSIQYF. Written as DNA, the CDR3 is TGCAGCGCTAGGGACAGGGAATCCTCCATTCAGTACTTC.

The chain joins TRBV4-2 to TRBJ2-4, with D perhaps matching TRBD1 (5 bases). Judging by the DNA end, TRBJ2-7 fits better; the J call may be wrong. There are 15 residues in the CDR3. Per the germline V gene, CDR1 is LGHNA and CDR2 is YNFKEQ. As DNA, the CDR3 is TGTGCCAGCAGCGCCCTTGGGCAGGGCGCCTACGAGCAGTACTTC. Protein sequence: CASSALGQGAYEQYF.

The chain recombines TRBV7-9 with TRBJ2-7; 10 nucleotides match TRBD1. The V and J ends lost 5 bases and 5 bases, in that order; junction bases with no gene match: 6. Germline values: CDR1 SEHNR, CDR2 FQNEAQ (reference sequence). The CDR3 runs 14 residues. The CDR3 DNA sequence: TGTGCCAGCAGCATCGACAGGGGGCTGCACGAGCAGTACTTC. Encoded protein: CASSIDRGLHEQYF.

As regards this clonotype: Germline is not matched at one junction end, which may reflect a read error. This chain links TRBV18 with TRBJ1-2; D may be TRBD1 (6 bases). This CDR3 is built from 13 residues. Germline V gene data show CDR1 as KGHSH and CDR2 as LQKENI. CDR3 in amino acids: CVSSPGDGRGYTF. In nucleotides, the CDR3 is TGTGTCAGCTCACCAGGGGACGGCAGAGGCTACACCTTC.

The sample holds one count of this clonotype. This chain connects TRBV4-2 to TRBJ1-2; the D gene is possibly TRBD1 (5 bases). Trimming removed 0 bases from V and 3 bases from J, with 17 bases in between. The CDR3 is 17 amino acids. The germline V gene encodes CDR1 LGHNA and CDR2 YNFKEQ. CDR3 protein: CASSQEFGSGRDYGYTF. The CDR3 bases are TGTGCCAGCAGCCAAGAGTTTGGCTCAGGGAGGGACTATGGCTACACCTTC.

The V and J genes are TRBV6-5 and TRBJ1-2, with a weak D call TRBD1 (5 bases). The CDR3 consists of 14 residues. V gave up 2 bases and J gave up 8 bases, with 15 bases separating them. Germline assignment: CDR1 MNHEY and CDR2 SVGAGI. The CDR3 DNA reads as TGTGCCAGCAGTTACGCAGGGTGGTTGAGCGGCTACACCTTC. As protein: CASSYAGWLSGYTF.

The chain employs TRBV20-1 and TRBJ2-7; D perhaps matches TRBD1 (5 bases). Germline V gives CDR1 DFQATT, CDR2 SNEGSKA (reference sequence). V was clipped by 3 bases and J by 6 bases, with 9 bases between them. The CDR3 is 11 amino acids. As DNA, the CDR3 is TGCAGTGCTAGGACAGCGCCCGAGCAGTACTTC. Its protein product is CSARTAPEQYF.

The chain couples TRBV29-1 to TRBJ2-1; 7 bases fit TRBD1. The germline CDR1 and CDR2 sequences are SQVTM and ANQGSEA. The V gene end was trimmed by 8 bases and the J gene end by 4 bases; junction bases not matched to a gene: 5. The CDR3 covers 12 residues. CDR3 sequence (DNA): TGCAGCCACGGGACAGCTTACAATGAGCAGTTCTTC. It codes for CSHGTAYNEQFF.

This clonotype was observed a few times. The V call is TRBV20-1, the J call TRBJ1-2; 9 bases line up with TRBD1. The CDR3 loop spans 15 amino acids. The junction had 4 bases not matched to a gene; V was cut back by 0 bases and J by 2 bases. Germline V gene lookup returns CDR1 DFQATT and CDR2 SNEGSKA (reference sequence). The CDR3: CSARDSGTGNYGYTF. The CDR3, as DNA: TGCAGTGCTAGAGACTCCGGGACAGGGAACTATGGCTACACCTTC.

The CDR3 coding sequence is TGCGCCAGCAGCCGCCTGGGAAATAGCAGAAGCACAGATACGCAGTATTTT. It is translated as CASSRLGNSRSTDTQYF. This sequence joins TRBV4-3 and TRBJ2-3; no reliable D call. This CDR3 is 17 amino acids long. Germline values: CDR1 LGHNA, CDR2 YSLEER. The V gene lost 4 bases and the J gene lost 0 bases, with 17 bases spanning the gap.

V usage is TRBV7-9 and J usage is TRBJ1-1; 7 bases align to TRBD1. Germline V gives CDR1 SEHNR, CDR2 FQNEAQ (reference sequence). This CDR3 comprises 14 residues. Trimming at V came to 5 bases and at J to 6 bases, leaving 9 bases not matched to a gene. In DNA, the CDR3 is TGTGCCAGCAGCCCCCTACAGGGGTTCCCTGAAGCTTTCTTT. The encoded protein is CASSPLQGFPEAFF.

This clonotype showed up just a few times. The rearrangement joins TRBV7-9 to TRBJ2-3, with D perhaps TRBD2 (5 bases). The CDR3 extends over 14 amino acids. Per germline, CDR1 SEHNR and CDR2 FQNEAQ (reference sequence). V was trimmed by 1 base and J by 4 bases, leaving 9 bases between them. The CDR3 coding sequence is TGTGCCAGCAGCTTAGTGACTAAAGCAGATACGCAGTATTTT. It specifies CASSLVTKADTQYF.

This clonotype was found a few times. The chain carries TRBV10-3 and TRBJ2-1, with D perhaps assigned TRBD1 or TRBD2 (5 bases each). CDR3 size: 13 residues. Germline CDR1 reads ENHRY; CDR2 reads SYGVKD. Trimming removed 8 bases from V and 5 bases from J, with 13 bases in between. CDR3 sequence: CAIGTQFDNEQFF. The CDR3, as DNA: TGTGCCATCGGGACCCAATTCGACAATGAGCAGTTCTTC.

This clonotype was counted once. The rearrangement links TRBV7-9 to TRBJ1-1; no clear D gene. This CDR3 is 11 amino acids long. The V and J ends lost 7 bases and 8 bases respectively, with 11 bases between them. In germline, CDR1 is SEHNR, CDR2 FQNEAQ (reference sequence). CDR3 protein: CASTKPPEAFF. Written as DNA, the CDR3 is TGTGCCAGCACCAAACCCCCCGAAGCTTTCTTT.

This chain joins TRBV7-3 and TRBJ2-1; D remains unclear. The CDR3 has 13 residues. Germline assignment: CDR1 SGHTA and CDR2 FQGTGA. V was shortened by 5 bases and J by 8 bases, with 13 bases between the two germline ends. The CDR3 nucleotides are TGTGCCAGCAGCCATCCTCACATGGATGAGCAGTTCTTC. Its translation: CASSHPHMDEQFF.

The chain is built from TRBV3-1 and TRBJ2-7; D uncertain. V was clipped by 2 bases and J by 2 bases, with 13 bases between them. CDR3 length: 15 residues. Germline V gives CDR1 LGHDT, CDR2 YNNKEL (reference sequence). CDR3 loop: CASSQTAGYAYEQYF. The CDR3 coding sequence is TGTGCCAGCAGCCAAACGGCAGGCTACGCCTACGAGCAGTACTTC.

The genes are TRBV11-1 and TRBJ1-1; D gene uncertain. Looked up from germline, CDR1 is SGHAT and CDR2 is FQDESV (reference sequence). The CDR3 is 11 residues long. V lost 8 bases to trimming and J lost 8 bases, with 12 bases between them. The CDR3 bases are TGTGCCAGCCTGGACCTCGGGGAAGCTTTCTTT. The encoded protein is CASLDLGEAFF. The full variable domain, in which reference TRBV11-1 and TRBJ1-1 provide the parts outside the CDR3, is EAEVAQSPRYKITEKSQAVAFWCDPISGHATLYWYRQILGQGPELLVQFQDESVVDDSQLPKDRFSAERLKGVDSTLKIQPAELGDSAMYLCASLDLGEAFFGQGTRLTVV.

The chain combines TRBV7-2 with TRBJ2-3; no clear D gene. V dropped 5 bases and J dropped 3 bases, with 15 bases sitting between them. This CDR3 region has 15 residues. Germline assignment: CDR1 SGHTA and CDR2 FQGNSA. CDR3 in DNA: TGTGCCAGCAGCCAAGAGCGTGCTCCGACAGATACGCAGTATTTT. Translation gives CASSQERAPTDTQYF.

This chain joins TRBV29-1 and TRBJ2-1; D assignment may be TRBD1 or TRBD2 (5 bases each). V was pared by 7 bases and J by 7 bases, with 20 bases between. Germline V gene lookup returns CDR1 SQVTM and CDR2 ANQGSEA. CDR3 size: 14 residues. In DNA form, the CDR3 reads TGCAGCGCCTCCCTCGGGCGAGGGGTAAATGAGCAGTTCTTC. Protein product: CSASLGRGVNEQFF.

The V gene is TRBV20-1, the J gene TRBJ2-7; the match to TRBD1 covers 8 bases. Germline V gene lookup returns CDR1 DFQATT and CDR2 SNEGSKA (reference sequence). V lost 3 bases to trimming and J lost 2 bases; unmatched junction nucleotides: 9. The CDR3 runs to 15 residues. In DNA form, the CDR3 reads TGCAGTGCTAGTAACCGGGACAGGAGCCCCTACGAGCAGTACTTC. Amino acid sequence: CSASNRDRSPYEQYF.

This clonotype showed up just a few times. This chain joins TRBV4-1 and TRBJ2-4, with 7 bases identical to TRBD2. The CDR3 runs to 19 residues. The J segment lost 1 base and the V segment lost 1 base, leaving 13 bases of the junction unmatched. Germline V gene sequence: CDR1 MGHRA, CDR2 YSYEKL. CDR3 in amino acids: CASSQGAAGIILAKNIQYF. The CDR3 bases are TGCGCCAGCAGCCAAGGGGCAGCGGGGATTATATTGGCCAAAAACATTCAGTACTTC.

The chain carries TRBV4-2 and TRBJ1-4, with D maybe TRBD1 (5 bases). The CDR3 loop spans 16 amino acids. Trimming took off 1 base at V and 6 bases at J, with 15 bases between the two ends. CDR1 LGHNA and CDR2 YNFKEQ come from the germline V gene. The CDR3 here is CASSQGDRPSDEKLFF. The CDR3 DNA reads TGTGCCAGCAGCCAAGGGGACCGACCCTCGGATGAAAAACTGTTTTTT.

Written as DNA, the CDR3 is TGTGCCAGCAGTTTCAACAGGGATAATCAGCCCCAGCATTTT. This codes for CASSFNRDNQPQHF. The V and J genes are TRBV12-3 or TRBV12-4 and TRBJ1-5; perhaps TRBD1 as D (6 bases). CDR3 length: 14 residues. V lost 3 bases, J lost 4 bases, and 10 bases lay in between.